This record looks at one T cell receptor beta chain sequence and its context. Its antigen has not been determined. No much larger clone is present one base from it, and per-base qualities are unavailable. This entry belongs to a study of T cell changes during pregnancy in multiple sclerosis (dated by TCRdb to the late 2010s). Turning to the overall study: The study examined how the T cell repertoire changed over the course of pregnancy in women with multiple sclerosis.

Library construction relied on the immunoSEQ multiplex PCR assay. TCRdb carries this immuneACCESS record with in-frame sequences only. Its versions omit some clonotypes, under half of them owing to an unresolved V gene in the studies checked, with the rest unexplained. This sample lists over 90,000 clones; about 94% were detected once. 0.99% of the sample is held by the ten biggest clonotypes. From the cysteine up to the phenylalanine, the CDR3 has a length of 16 residues. Only the CDR3 part of the read is kept: 48 bases, read in frame from the first base. V is cut back by 4 bases and J by 4 bases, with 7 bases in the junction unmatched. Sequences SGHRS (CDR1) and YFSETQ (CDR2) are obtained from the germline V gene.

The receptor was isolated from a female donor with multiple sclerosis, enrolled in a pregnancy study. The chain uses TRBV5-1 and TRBJ2-5; 13 junctional bases match TRBD2. This specimen was peripheral blood, taken after pregnancy. In nucleotides, the sequence is TGCGCCAGCAGCCTCGGACTAGCGGGAGTCCCAGAGACCCAGTACTTC. Its protein is CASSLGLAGVPETQYF. Where the CDR3 stops, the reference TRBV5-1 and TRBJ2-5 genes take over; the full variable domain is KAGVTQTPRYLIKTRGQQVTLSCSPISGHRSVSWYQQTPGQGLQFLFEYFSETQRNKGNFPGRFSGRQFSNSRSEMNVSTLELGDSALYLCASSLGLAGVPETQYFGPGTRLLVL.